This T cell receptor beta chain came from a study of graft-versus-host responses after intestinal transplantation. Turning to this clone: The antigen remains unidentified.

This CDR3 has 15 amino acids. Germline CDR1 and CDR2: SGHDN and FVKESK. With V trimmed by 0 bases and J by 4 bases, 5 bases remained unmatched. Clones were sequenced by immunoSEQ multiplex PCR, and TCRdb holds only the in-frame ones, with some missing. The profile shows under 90,000 clones, more than 85% of them singletons. The source was unstimulated CD4+ T cells sorted from spleen or lymph node cells, collected before transplant. This chain joins TRBV14 and TRBJ1-1, with 7 positions matching TRBD1. The receptor comes from a human donor who was the organ donor for an intestinal transplant. Here the CDR3 reads CASSQDRHRGTEAFF. DNA of the CDR3: TGTGCCAGCAGCCAAGATAGGCACAGGGGCACTGAAGCTTTCTTT.